A single sample gave rise to the 20 T cell receptor beta chains below, sequenced in a study of cytomegalovirus exposure and HLA in healthy donors. Use of 60 Vbeta and 13 Jbeta primers characterized the PCR. TCRdb's table, derived via immunoSEQ multiplex PCR, lists solely in-frame clones and lacks some. The sample shows fewer than 250,000 clones, about 74% of them seen only once. Sequenced material: PBMCs. Receptors were obtained from a woman in her twenties or thirties in good health and CMV-seronegative.

The rearrangement links TRBV29-1 to TRBJ2-1; 7 bases are shared with TRBD2. Germline CDR1 reads SQVTM; CDR2 reads ANQGSEA. The CDR3 is 15 amino acids. V was clipped by 5 bases and J by 0 bases; unmatched bases: 7. DNA of the CDR3: TGCAGCGTTCCTGAGGGCGGGAGCTCCTACAATGAGCAGTTCTTC. It yields the protein CSVPEGGSSYNEQFF.

The chain has TRBV11-3 and TRBJ1-2, with 7 nucleotides matching TRBD1. The CDR3 contains 15 residues. CDR1 SGHNT and CDR2 YENEEA come from the germline V gene. V was pared by 5 bases and J by 3 bases, with 9 bases of the junction left unmatched. The DNA for the CDR3 is TGTGCCAGCAGCCCGCGGCAGGGGGATTACTATGGCTACACCTTC. Translation gives CASSPRQGDYYGYTF. Drawing the rest from reference TRBV11-3 and TRBJ1-2, the complete variable domain is EAGVVQSPRYKIIEKKQPVAFWCNPISGHNTLYWYLQNLGQGPELLIRYENEEAVDDSQLPKDRFSAERLKGVDSTLKIQPAELGDSAVYLCASSPRQGDYYGYTFGSGTRLTVV.

This rearrangement joins TRBV11-2 to TRBJ2-1; the match to TRBD2 covers 10 bases. The CDR3 loop spans 18 amino acids. The germline V gene encodes CDR1 SGHAT and CDR2 FQNNGV. The V gene end was trimmed by 1 base and the J gene end by 0 bases; junction bases not matched to a gene: 6. This chain's CDR3 is CASSLGFSGRSSYNEQFF. The CDR3 DNA reads TGTGCCAGCAGCTTAGGATTTAGCGGGAGGTCCTCCTACAATGAGCAGTTCTTC.

This chain joins TRBV5-4 and TRBJ2-1; 14 nucleotides match TRBD2. Trimming at V came to 6 bases and at J to 9 bases, leaving 8 bases not matched to a gene. CDR3 length equals 15 residues. CDR1 is SGHNT, CDR2 YYREEE, per germline (reference sequence). The CDR3 nucleotides read TGTGCCAGCATCATATCCGGGACTAGCGGGGGTGAGCAGTTCTTC. Its translation: CASIISGTSGGEQFF.

This chain links TRBV29-1 with TRBJ2-2; D is possibly TRBD2 (5 bases). The CDR3 is 15 amino acids. CDR1 is SQVTM and CDR2 is ANQGSEA in the germline V gene. V shed 4 bases and J shed 5 bases, with 17 bases lying between them. CDR3 bases: TGCAGCGTTGGGATCGGAGGTCGGGGTACCGGGGAGCTGTTTTTT. It codes for CSVGIGGRGTGELFF.

V usage is TRBV30 and J usage is TRBJ1-4; 7 bases fit TRBD1. V dropped 2 bases and J dropped 2; count of bases not matched to a gene: 2. This CDR3 contains 14 residues. The germline gives CDR1 GTSNPN, CDR2 SVGIG (reference sequence). The CDR3 region is CAWSWDSTNEKLFF. In nucleotides, the CDR3 is TGTGCCTGGAGTTGGGACAGTACTAATGAAAAACTGTTTTTT.

The rearrangement links TRBV6-6 to TRBJ1-1, with TRBD1 identical over 7 bases. This CDR3 is built from 15 residues. The trim removed 6 bases at V and 3 bases at J, leaving 10 bases unmatched. The germline V gene encodes CDR1 MNHNY and CDR2 SVGAGI (reference sequence). The CDR3 here is CASSRSDRVDTEAFF. The CDR3 bases are TGTGCCAGCAGCCGAAGCGACAGGGTGGACACTGAAGCTTTCTTT.

The table lists this clone with a few counts. The chain couples TRBV5-1 to TRBJ2-3; TRBD2 agrees at 8 bases. CDR3 length equals 15 residues. Germline V gene data show CDR1 as SGHRS and CDR2 as YFSETQ. V shed 4 bases and J 1 base; nucleotides not matched to a gene: 5. CDR3 sequence (DNA): TGCGCCAGCAGCCCCGGGAGGGTCGGCACAGATACGCAGTATTTT. This encodes CASSPGRVGTDTQYF.

This chain links TRBV7-9 with TRBJ1-1; 8 nucleotides line up with TRBD1. The CDR3 contains 17 residues. V dropped 5 bases and J dropped 0; count of bases not matched to a gene: 11. Germline V gives CDR1 SEHNR, CDR2 FQNEAQ (reference sequence). The CDR3 DNA reads TGTGCCAGCAGCCCTCGTCAGGGACAGGCCATGAACACTGAAGCTTTCTTT. Translating it yields CASSPRQGQAMNTEAFF.

The chain recombines TRBV6-4 with TRBJ2-7, with 8 bases fitting TRBD1. Looked up from germline, CDR1 is MRHNA and CDR2 is SNTAGT. The CDR3 is 14 amino acids. After removal of 6 bases from V and 6 bases from J, the junction contained 10 bases not matched to a gene. CDR3 sequence reads: CASSPTGEGREQYF. In DNA form, the CDR3 reads TGTGCCAGCAGCCCGACAGGGGAAGGACGCGAGCAGTACTTC.

The rearrangement joins TRBV30 to TRBJ1-2, with 9 bases lining up with TRBD1. The CDR3 spans 15 residues. V trimming: 3 bases; J trimming: 7 bases; junction bases outside the gene matches: 12. Germline V gives CDR1 GTSNPN, CDR2 SVGIG (reference sequence). DNA of the CDR3: TGTGCCTGGAGCCTACTACAGGGGGCATATAGTGGCTACACCTTC. It specifies CAWSLLQGAYSGYTF.

The chain couples TRBV6-5 to TRBJ1-1, with 7 positions matching TRBD1. The CDR3 is made up of 13 amino acids. Germline V gene lookup returns CDR1 MNHEY and CDR2 SVGAGI. V gave up 6 bases and J gave up 5 bases; unmatched junction bases: 6. The CDR3 DNA is TGTGCCAGCAGCGGTGACAGGGATACTGAAGCTTTCTTT. This sequence encodes CASSGDRDTEAFF.

The rearrangement uses TRBV5-1 and TRBJ2-5; TRBD2 matches 13 bases. The germline CDR1 and CDR2 sequences are SGHRS and YFSETQ. The J segment lost 10 bases and the V segment lost 4 bases, leaving 7 bases of the junction unmatched. This CDR3 is built from 14 residues. CDR3 coding DNA: TGCGCCAGCAGCCCCGGACTAGCGGGGGACGACCAGTACTTC. It codes for CASSPGLAGDDQYF.

V gene TRBV6-6 combines with J gene TRBJ2-2; a possible D gene is TRBD2 (6 bases). V gave up 11 bases and J gave up 1 base, with 20 bases separating them. Germline V CDR1 and CDR2: MNHNY, SVGAGI (reference sequence). The CDR3 contains 16 residues. Here the CDR3 reads CAVAGTSNQNTGELFF. The DNA for the CDR3 is TGTGCCGTTGCCGGGACTTCAAATCAGAACACCGGGGAGCTGTTTTTT.

The gene calls are TRBV5-4 and TRBJ1-2, with D unclear. The CDR3 is 17 residues long. With 3 bases removed from V and 3 bases from J, the gap between germline ends came to 21 bases. CDR1 is SGHNT, CDR2 YYREEE, per germline (reference sequence). CDR3 loop: CASSSPWASNWDYGYTF. The CDR3 DNA reads as TGTGCCAGCAGCTCTCCTTGGGCTAGCAATTGGGACTATGGCTACACCTTC.

J is TRBJ1-2 and V is TRBV6-6; 10 nucleotides line up with TRBD1. CDR1 is MNHNY, CDR2 SVGAGI, per germline (reference sequence). The J segment lost 4 bases and the V segment lost 8 bases, leaving 1 base of the junction unmatched. The CDR3 runs 12 residues. For the CDR3, the DNA is TGTGCCAGCGGACAGGGGGGCTATGGCTACACCTTC. It translates to CASGQGGYGYTF.

This chain links TRBV4-2 with TRBJ2-7, with TRBD2 identical over 7 bases. V was clipped by 5 bases and J by 0 bases; unmatched bases: 4. This CDR3 comprises 14 residues. Germline CDR1 LGHNA, CDR2 YNFKEQ. CDR3 residues: CASSFSGGSYEQYF. In DNA, the CDR3 is TGTGCCAGCAGCTTCTCGGGGGGCTCCTACGAGCAGTACTTC.

The gene calls are TRBV15 and TRBJ1-2; no reliable D call. The ends were cut back, 3 bases at V and 3 bases at J, with 14 bases in the middle. Per the germline V gene, CDR1 is LNHNV and CDR2 is YYDKDF (reference sequence). There are 15 residues in the CDR3. CDR3 DNA: TGTGCCACCAGCAGTCCATCCCTTTCGGACTATGGCTACACCTTC. Encoded protein: CATSSPSLSDYGYTF. Full variable domain (missing parts from reference TRBV15 and TRBJ1-2): DAMVIQNPRYQVTQFGKPVTLSCSQTLNHNVMYWYQQKSSQAPKLLFHYYDKDFNNEADTPDNFQSRRPNTSFCFLDIRSPGLGDTAMYLCATSSPSLSDYGYTFGSGTRLTVV.

This sequence joins TRBV5-4 and TRBJ2-5, with TRBD2 identical over 8 bases. Per the germline V gene, CDR1 is SGHNT and CDR2 is YYREEE (reference sequence). The ends lost 4 bases at V and 1 base at J; junction bases unmatched: 9. The CDR3 has 16 amino acids. The CDR3 DNA follows: TGTGCCAGCAGCCCATTAGCGGGGACGATCCAAGAGACCCAGTACTTC. It codes for CASSPLAGTIQETQYF.

The chain recombines TRBV10-3 with TRBJ2-7; D gene ambiguous. CDR1 ENHRY and CDR2 SYGVKD come from the germline V gene. V dropped 5 bases and J dropped 1 base, with 3 bases sitting between them. There are 11 residues in the CDR3. The CDR3 sequence: CAISSSYEQYF. The CDR3 DNA follows: TGTGCCATCAGTTCTTCCTACGAGCAGTACTTC.